This T cell receptor (beta chain) was identified during a study of blood T cell repertoires in COVID-19. As for the study in general: Italy, Spain and the United States were the sources of the convalescent and acute COVID-19 samples. From T cells, B-cell-depleted T cells, or PBMCs came the material, which was cDNA or gDNA.

As handled by the study authors: Counts of nucleated cells, estimated from reference gene primer amplification, were obtained. Profiling relied on immunoSEQ multiplex PCR, and the TCRdb table lists in-frame clones only, not all of them. Clone size and V and J calls were adopted from that table, with D and trimming inferred from the DNA. The table shows some 250,000 clones, with 80% to 85% occurring only once. Source material: peripheral blood. This sequence was found in a man aged 45 to 65 with active or convalescent COVID-19.

The CDR3 region has the DNA TGTGCCAGCAGCCCAGGACAGGGACATTCACCCCTCCACTTT. Its translation is CASSPGQGHSPLHF. The chain uses TRBV12-1 and TRBJ1-6; TRBD1 reflects the table's D call only, with no check against the DNA. TRBV12-1 is a recognized pseudogene. The CDR3 is 14 residues long.